The 12 T cell receptor beta chains below were found in one sample sequenced in a study of blood T cells in healthy people across ages (dated by TCRdb to about 2015). Library preparation was by 5' RACE. Sequencing was carried out with an Illumina HiSeq 2500. The second PCR ran for about 6 to 12 cycles and used a J-beta primer mix along with a sample-barcoded 5' primer. The public reads were reprocessed in TCRdb via fastp at Q25 and MiXCR, keeping in-frame beta chains. CDR3 protein duplicates are merged, each entry listing the most common genes and DNA. This sample has about 1,800,000 distinct CDR3 sequences in its table, and 28% of those were observed once. Around 7.7% of the sample belongs to the ten largest clones. Sequenced material: blood. The receptors stem from a young woman in good health.

This clonotype has just a few counts. The chain carries TRBV10-3 and TRBJ2-3, with TRBD2 matching 7 bases. The CDR3 is 16 amino acids. Germline V gene data show CDR1 as ENHRY and CDR2 as SYGVKD. V lost 3 bases to trimming and J lost 2 bases; unmatched junction nucleotides: 8. Here the CDR3 DNA reads TGTGCCATCAGTGACATAGAGGGAGGGCTCACAGATACGCAGTATTTT. This encodes CAISDIEGGLTDTQYF.

This clonotype was seen only a few times. The genes are TRBV19 and TRBJ2-5, with no clear D. Per germline, CDR1 LNHDA and CDR2 SQIVND (reference sequence). The CDR3 consists of 14 residues. Trimming cost V 3 bases and J 3 bases, with 11 bases left between them. The CDR3 DNA is TGTGCCAGTAGTATGGTGGACGGTGAAGAGACCCAGTACTTC. Its protein is CASSMVDGEETQYF.

The rearrangement joins TRBV12-3 or TRBV12-4 to TRBJ2-5; D might be TRBD1 (6 bases). The length of the CDR3 is 14 residues. Trimming took 6 bases from V and 4 from J, leaving 15 bases between them. The CDR3 nucleotides read TGTGCCAGCAGCCGTACAGGGTTTCGAGAGACCCAGTACTTC. Its protein product is CASSRTGFRETQYF.

The genes are TRBV2 and TRBJ1-5, with no clear D. Trimming removed 6 bases from V and 1 base from J, with 10 bases in between. This CDR3 is built from 14 residues. Germline V gene data show CDR1 as SNHLY and CDR2 as FYNNEI. CDR3 sequence: CASRGVGSNQPQHF. CDR3 nucleotide sequence: TGTGCCAGCAGGGGCGTGGGCAGCAATCAGCCCCAGCATTTT.

The gene calls are TRBV18 and TRBJ2-4, with 9 nucleotides matching TRBD1. The CDR3 is 17 residues long. With 3 bases clipped from V and 2 bases from J, the junction kept 8 bases outside the gene matches. CDR1 is KGHSH, CDR2 LQKENI, per germline. CDR3 DNA: TGTGCCAGCTCACCTGTTGTGACAGGGGGTCCCAAAAACATTCAGTACTTC. Translation gives CASSPVVTGGPKNIQYF.

On this clonotype itself: One end of the junction is discordant with germline, which a read error may explain. The genes are TRBV7-9 and TRBJ1-4; D is uncertain. The germline V gene has CDR1 SEHNR and CDR2 FQNEAQ (reference sequence). This CDR3 is built from 16 residues. The CDR3 bases are TGTGTCAGCAGCCCCCTGGCAGGCCCTACTAATGAAAAACTGTTTTTT. Amino acid sequence: CVSSPLAGPTNEKLFF.

The CDR3 protein is CATSAADASSYNEQFF. DNA of the CDR3: TGTGCCACCAGTGCCGCCGACGCCAGCTCCTACAATGAGCAGTTCTTC. The genes are TRBV24-1 and TRBJ2-1; D unclear. V was shortened by 5 bases and J by 0 bases, with 13 bases between the two germline ends. This CDR3 comprises 16 residues. Germline CDR1 KGHDR, CDR2 SFDVKD.

The chain combines TRBV7-7 with TRBJ2-3; 7 positions match TRBD2. Germline V gives CDR1 SSHAT, CDR2 FNYEAQ (reference sequence). V gave up 2 bases and J gave up 4 bases; unmatched junction bases: 6. This CDR3 comprises 15 residues. The CDR3 nucleotides are TGTGCCAGCAGCTTAAGTTCTCGGGGGGCAGATACGCAGTATTTT. It codes for CASSLSSRGADTQYF.

This clonotype was observed at least ten times. V is TRBV7-2 and J is TRBJ2-1, with D unresolved. Germline CDR1 SGHTA, CDR2 FQGNSA. V lost 5 bases, J lost 5 bases, and 7 bases lay in between. The length of the CDR3 is 12 residues. The chain's CDR3 is CASSPFHNEQFF. CDR3 DNA sequence: TGTGCCAGCAGCCCCTTTCACAATGAGCAGTTCTTC.

The chain uses TRBV29-1 and TRBJ1-2, with a tentative D call TRBD1 (6 bases). The germline gives CDR1 SQVTM, CDR2 ANQGSEA. Trimming took 6 bases from V and 4 from J, leaving 15 bases between them. The CDR3 has 13 residues. This chain's CDR3 is CSVYIQGAYGYTF. In DNA form, the CDR3 reads TGCAGCGTGTATATACAGGGAGCCTATGGCTACACCTTC.

There are many counts of this clonotype. This CDR3 is CASSFRGTGYEQFF. As DNA, the CDR3 is TGTGCCAGCAGCTTCCGCGGGACTGGGTATGAGCAGTTCTTC. The gene calls are TRBV7-9 and TRBJ2-1, with a possible D match to TRBD2 (6 bases). Trimming took off 3 bases at V and 8 bases at J, with 14 bases between the two ends. Germline V gene sequence: CDR1 SEHNR, CDR2 FQNEAQ (reference sequence). The CDR3 length is 14 residues.

This clonotype occurred many times. The rearrangement joins TRBV12-3 or TRBV12-4 to TRBJ1-5, with a weak D call TRBD1 (6 bases). The CDR3 consists of 12 residues. Trimming removed 7 bases from V and 6 bases from J, with 10 bases in between. CDR3 region: CASNARGQPQHF. DNA for the CDR3: TGTGCCAGCAACGCCAGGGGTCAGCCCCAGCATTTT.